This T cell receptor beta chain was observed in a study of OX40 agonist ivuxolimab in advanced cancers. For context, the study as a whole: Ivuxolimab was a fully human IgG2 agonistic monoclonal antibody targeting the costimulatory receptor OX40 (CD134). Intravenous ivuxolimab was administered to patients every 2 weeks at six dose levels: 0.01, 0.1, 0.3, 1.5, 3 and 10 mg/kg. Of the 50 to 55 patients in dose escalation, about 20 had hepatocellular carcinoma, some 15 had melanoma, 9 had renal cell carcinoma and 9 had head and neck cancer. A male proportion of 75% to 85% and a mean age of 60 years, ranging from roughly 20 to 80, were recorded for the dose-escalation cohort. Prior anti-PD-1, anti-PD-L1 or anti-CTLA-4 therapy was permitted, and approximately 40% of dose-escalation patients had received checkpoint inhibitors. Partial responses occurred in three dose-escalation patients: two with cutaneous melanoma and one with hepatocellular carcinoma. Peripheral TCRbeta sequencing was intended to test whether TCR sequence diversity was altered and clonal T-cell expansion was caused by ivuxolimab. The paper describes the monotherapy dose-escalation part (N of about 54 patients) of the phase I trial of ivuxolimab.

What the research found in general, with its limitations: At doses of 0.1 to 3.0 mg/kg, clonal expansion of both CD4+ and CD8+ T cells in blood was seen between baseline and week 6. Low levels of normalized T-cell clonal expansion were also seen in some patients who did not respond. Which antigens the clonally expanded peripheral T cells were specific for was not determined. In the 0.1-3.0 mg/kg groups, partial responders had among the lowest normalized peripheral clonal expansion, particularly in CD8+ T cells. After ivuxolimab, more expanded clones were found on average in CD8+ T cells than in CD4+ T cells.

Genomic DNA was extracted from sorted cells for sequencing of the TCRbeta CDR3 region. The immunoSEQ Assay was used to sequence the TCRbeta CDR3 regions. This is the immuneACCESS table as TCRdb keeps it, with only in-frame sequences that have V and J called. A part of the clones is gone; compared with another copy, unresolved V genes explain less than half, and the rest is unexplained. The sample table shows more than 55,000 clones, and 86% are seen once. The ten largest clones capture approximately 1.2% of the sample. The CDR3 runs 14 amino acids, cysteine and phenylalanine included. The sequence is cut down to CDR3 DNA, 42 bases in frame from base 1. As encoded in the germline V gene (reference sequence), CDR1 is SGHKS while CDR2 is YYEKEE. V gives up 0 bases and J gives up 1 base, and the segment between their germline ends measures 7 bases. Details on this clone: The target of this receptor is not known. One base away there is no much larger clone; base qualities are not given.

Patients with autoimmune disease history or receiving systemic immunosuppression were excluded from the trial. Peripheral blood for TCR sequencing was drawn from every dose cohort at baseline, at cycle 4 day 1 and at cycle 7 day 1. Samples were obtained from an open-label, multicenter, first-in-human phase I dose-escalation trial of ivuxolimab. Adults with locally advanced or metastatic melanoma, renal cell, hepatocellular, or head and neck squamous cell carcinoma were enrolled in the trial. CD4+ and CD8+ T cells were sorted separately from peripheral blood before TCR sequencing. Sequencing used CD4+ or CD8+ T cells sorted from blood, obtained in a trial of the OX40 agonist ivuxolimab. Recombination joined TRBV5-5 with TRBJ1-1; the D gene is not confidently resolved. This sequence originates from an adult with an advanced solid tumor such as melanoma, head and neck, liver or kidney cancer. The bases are TGTGCCAGCAGCTTGGCCCCGGAGAACACTGAAGCTTTCTTT. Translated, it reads CASSLAPENTEAFF.